A selection of T cell receptor beta chains follows, all from one sample in a study of blood T cell repertoires in COVID-19. The method was immunoSEQ multiplex PCR; TCRdb's version includes in-frame clones alone and lacks a portion of them. The sample gives a few hundred thousand clones, around 85% of which show up once; under 2.5% is in the top ten. Sequencing was carried out using PBMCs or T cells enriched from blood (not recorded which). The receptors were gathered from a man under 40 who had recovered from COVID-19. The CDR3 runs from the conserved cysteine through the conserved F or W.

CDR3aa: CSVGRTSGASTDTQYF; len: 16; v_gene: TRBV29-1
CDR3aa: CATSRDPAVSYEQYF; len: 15; v_gene: TRBV15
CDR3aa: CASSRQGGTYGYTF; len: 14; v_gene: TRBV7-2
CDR3aa: CASSLFVRDSYNEQFF; len: 16; v_gene: TRBV7-9
CDR3aa: CASSQGQGGAWGYTF; len: 15; v_gene: TRBV2
CDR3aa: CASSLSGQGDAGELFF; len: 16; v_gene: TRBV5-6
CDR3aa: CASSPGISNTEAFF; len: 14; v_gene: TRBV18
CDR3aa: CANIPGSLGYEQYF; len: 14; v_gene: TRBV19
CDR3aa: CASSVGDRSNQPQHF; len: 15; v_gene: TRBV9
CDR3aa: CASSQDPSGVTGELFF; len: 16; v_gene: TRBV3-1/TRBV3-2
CDR3aa: CASSPERGGRGYTF; len: 14; v_gene: TRBV18
CDR3aa: CASSLALAGLYNEQFF; len: 16; v_gene: TRBV7-9
CDR3aa: CASSRSGQGGEAFF; len: 14; v_gene: TRBV6-5
CDR3aa: CAIRADRVNTEAFF; len: 14; v_gene: TRBV10-3
CDR3aa: CASSPGLEETQYF; len: 13; v_gene: TRBV18
CDR3aa: CASSFTQGADTEAFF; len: 15; v_gene: TRBV5-5
CDR3aa: CASTRGRGVSYNEQFF; len: 16; v_gene: TRBV2
CDR3aa: CATKIGTDNQPQHF; len: 14; v_gene: TRBV19
CDR3aa: CASSHAPTGGGMNTEAFF; len: 18; v_gene: TRBV5-4
CDR3aa: CASSSSSRDQPQHF; len: 14; v_gene: TRBV7-2
CDR3aa: CASAFLRNTEAFF; len: 13; v_gene: TRBV7-2
CDR3aa: CASSSTSGGREQFF; len: 14; v_gene: TRBV11-3